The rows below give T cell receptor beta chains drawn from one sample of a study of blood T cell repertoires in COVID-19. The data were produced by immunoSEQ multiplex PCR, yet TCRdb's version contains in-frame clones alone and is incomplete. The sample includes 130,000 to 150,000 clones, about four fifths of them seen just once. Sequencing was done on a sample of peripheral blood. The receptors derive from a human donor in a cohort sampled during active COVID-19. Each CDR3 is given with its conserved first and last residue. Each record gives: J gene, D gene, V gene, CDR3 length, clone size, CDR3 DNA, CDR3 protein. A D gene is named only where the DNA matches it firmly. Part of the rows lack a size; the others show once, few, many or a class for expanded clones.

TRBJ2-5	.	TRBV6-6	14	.	TGTGCCAGCAGGAGCTGGCAGGGGCAAGAGACCCAGTACTTC	CASRSWQGQETQYF
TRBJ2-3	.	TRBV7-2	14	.	TGTGCCAGCAGCCTGGACACAGAATCAGATACGCAGTATTTT	CASSLDTESDTQYF
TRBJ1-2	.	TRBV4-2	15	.	TGTGCCAGCAGCCAAGACCGGACAGCTTACTATGGCTACACCTTC	CASSQDRTAYYGYTF
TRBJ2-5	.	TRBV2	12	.	TGTGCCAGCAGTGTATCTGGAGGGACCCAGTACTTC	CASSVSGGTQYF
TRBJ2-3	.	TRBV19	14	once	TGTGCCAGGTTCCGCCATACTAGCACAGATACGCAGTATTTT	CARFRHTSTDTQYF
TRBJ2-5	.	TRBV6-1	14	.	TGTGCCAGCAGTGAAGTCGGGGTACGAGAGACCCAGTACTTC	CASSEVGVRETQYF
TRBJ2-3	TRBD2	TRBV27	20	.	TGTGCCAGCAGTCCCCTCTTCGGACTAGCGGGGGCACGAGGTGCAGATACGCAGTATTTT	CASSPLFGLAGARGADTQYF
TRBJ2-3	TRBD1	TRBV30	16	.	TGTGCCTGGAGTGTACTGAGGACAGGGACCACAGATACGCAGTATTTT	CAWSVLRTGTTDTQYF
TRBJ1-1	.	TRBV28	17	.	TGTGCCACCATGCCTGCACCGGGACAAATTAAGAACACTGAAGCTTTCTTT	CATMPAPGQIKNTEAFF
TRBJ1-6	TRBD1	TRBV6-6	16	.	TGTGCCAGCAGTAACCAGGGGGAATCCCTTAATTCACCCCTCCACTTT	CASSNQGESLNSPLHF
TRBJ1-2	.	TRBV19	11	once	TGTGCCAGTAGAGTCTCAGGCGGCTACACCTTC	CASRVSGGYTF
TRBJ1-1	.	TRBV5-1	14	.	TGCGCCAGCAGCTTGGTGCAGGCGAACACTGAAGCTTTCTTT	CASSLVQANTEAFF